This TCR beta chain emerged from a study of T-cell reconstitution after alpha-beta-depleted transplantation in children. This sample's TCRbeta library carried unique molecular identifier barcodes. A single record per CDR3 protein comes from TCRdb applying MiXCR to the PCR reads. The sample contains some 450,000 distinct CDR3 sequences, about 40% of which appear only once. About this clonotype itself: Its target is unknown.

Study outcomes and limitations: One year after transplant, T-cell counts and diversity came mostly from newly produced T cells.

After removal of 5 bases from V and 5 bases from J, the junction contained 10 bases not matched to a gene. The V gene's germline CDR1 is MNHEY and CDR2 SMNVEV (reference sequence). There are 15 residues in the CDR3. This sequence originates from a girl aged 2-10 years with aplastic anemia, due to receive a stem cell transplant. This chain uses TRBV27 with TRBJ2-5, with 8 bases aligning to TRBD2. The sequences come from PBMCs, collected before TCRalphabeta/CD19-depleted stem cell transplant. The DNA for the CDR3 is TGTGCCAGCAGTCCGTGGACTAGCCGGGGGGAGACCCAGTACTTC. It translates to CASSPWTSRGETQYF.